The 30 T cell receptor beta chains in this list originate from one sample, sequenced in a study of cytomegalovirus exposure and HLA in healthy donors. Primers included in the PCR were 60 Vbeta and 13 Jbeta primers. The repertoire was sequenced with immunoSEQ multiplex PCR; TCRdb's copy has only in-frame clones and lacks some. The table lists 210,000 or so clones, 75% to 80% of them singletons, with around 1.8% in the top ten. What was sequenced was PBMCs. All receptors come from a young man in good health and CMV-seronegative.

V and J are TRBV5-1 and TRBJ2-3; 12 bases match TRBD1. Germline-derived CDR1 and CDR2 are SGHRS and YFSETQ. V was pared by 4 bases and J by 3 bases, with 3 bases of the junction left unmatched. The CDR3 is made up of 15 amino acids. Here the CDR3 reads CASSRDRGQTDTQYF. CDR3 sequence (DNA): TGCGCCAGCAGCCGGGACAGGGGGCAGACAGATACGCAGTATTTT.

This chain uses TRBV19 with TRBJ2-7; TRBD1 aligns across 7 bases. The ends lost 10 bases at V and 5 bases at J; junction bases unmatched: 11. The CDR3 is 13 amino acids. The germline gives CDR1 LNHDA, CDR2 SQIVND (reference sequence). The CDR3 region is CATSPTGSDEQYF. In DNA form, the CDR3 reads TGTGCCACCAGCCCGACAGGGTCGGACGAGCAGTACTTC.

The chain combines TRBV7-2 with TRBJ1-1; 8 nucleotides agree with TRBD1. V shed 7 bases, J shed 1 base, and the junction held 8 bases outside the gene matches. The germline V gene has CDR1 SGHTA and CDR2 FQGNSA. The CDR3 extends over 15 amino acids. The CDR3 spells CASTRTGLENTEAFF. The CDR3 bases are TGTGCCAGCACCCGGACAGGGCTGGAGAACACTGAAGCTTTCTTT.

J is TRBJ2-7 and V is TRBV6-5; D ambiguous. The CDR3 has 13 amino acids. V lost 0 bases, J lost 1 base, and 4 bases lay in between. The germline gives CDR1 MNHEY, CDR2 SVGAGI. For the CDR3, the DNA is TGTGCCAGCAGTTACTCCCGGTCCTACGAGCAGTACTTC. Its translation is CASSYSRSYEQYF.

The V call is TRBV2, the J call TRBJ2-1; D possibly corresponds to TRBD1 (5 bases). Looked up from germline, CDR1 is SNHLY and CDR2 is FYNNEI. The CDR3 totals 15 residues. Trimming removed 3 bases from V and 5 bases from J, with 14 bases in between. CDR3 amino acids: CASSDRVSGDNEQFF. The CDR3, as DNA: TGTGCCAGCAGTGACAGGGTATCCGGAGACAATGAGCAGTTCTTC.

This clone was seen only a few times. The chain couples TRBV4-2 to TRBJ2-3, with 7 bases that match TRBD2. Trimming at V came to 4 bases and at J to 2 bases, leaving 12 bases not matched to a gene. Germline V gene data show CDR1 as LGHNA and CDR2 as YNFKEQ. CDR3 length: 17 amino acids. This chain's CDR3 is CASSLDGRPDPTDTQYF. DNA of the CDR3: TGTGCCAGCAGCCTAGACGGGAGGCCCGACCCCACAGATACGCAGTATTTT.

V usage is TRBV27 and J usage is TRBJ2-3; TRBD2 matches at 8 bases. Losses at the gene ends were 7 bases for V and 6 bases for J; bases not matched to a gene: 9. Germline V gene sequence: CDR1 MNHEY, CDR2 SMNVEV (reference sequence). CDR3 length equals 14 residues. CDR3 residues: CASTTSGPGDTQYF. CDR3 DNA sequence: TGTGCCAGCACTACTAGCGGCCCTGGGGATACGCAGTATTTT.

Comment on this clone: At one end, the junction sequence differs from germline, possibly due to a read error. The chain employs TRBV27 and TRBJ2-5; 11 bases fit TRBD2. The CDR3 is 15 amino acids. Germline V gene sequence: CDR1 MNHEY, CDR2 SMNVEV (reference sequence). CDR3 sequence: CASRLGTSGQETQYF. The CDR3 nucleotides read TGTGCCAGCCGTTTAGGGACTAGCGGCCAAGAGACCCAGTACTTC.

V and J are TRBV6-5 and TRBJ1-1; tentative D call: TRBD1 (5 bases). Germline V CDR1 and CDR2: MNHEY, SVGAGI. The V end was cut by 5 bases, the J end by 4 bases, with 14 bases between. The CDR3 length is 14 residues. In DNA, the CDR3 is TGTGCCAGCAGTCCGGGTGGGGGAGGCACTGAAGCTTTCTTT. Translated: CASSPGGGGTEAFF.

This chain links TRBV5-5 with TRBJ2-7; 7 nucleotides match TRBD1. The CDR3 is 14 amino acids. CDR1 and CDR2 (germline): SGHKS, YYEKEE (reference sequence). J was trimmed by 5 bases and V by 1 base; bases with no gene match: 6. The CDR3 protein is CASSLNRGVHEQYF. The CDR3 DNA is TGTGCCAGCAGCTTGAACAGGGGTGTCCACGAGCAGTACTTC.

CDR3 DNA: TGTGCCAGCAGCTTGGAGAATAGCAATCAGCCCCAGCATTTT. Translation gives CASSLENSNQPQHF. The chain employs TRBV7-9 and TRBJ1-5, with D uncertain. V shed 3 bases and J shed 0 bases, with 6 bases lying between them. The CDR3 has 14 residues. The germline CDR1 and CDR2 sequences are SEHNR and FQNEAQ (reference sequence).

This rearrangement joins TRBV11-2 to TRBJ2-1, with 10 bases identical to TRBD1. The ends lost 4 bases at V and 8 bases at J; junction bases unmatched: 8. This CDR3 has 15 amino acids. CDR1 and CDR2 from the germline V gene are SGHAT and FQNNGV. CDR3 protein: CASSSPGQGRHEQFF. DNA of the CDR3: TGTGCCAGCAGCTCTCCGGGACAGGGGCGTCATGAGCAGTTCTTC.

The chain joins TRBV6-5 to TRBJ1-2; TRBD1 matches 8 bases. The trim removed 1 base at V and 3 bases at J, leaving 1 base unmatched. Germline-derived CDR1 and CDR2 are MNHEY and SVGAGI. The CDR3 sequence is 14 residues long. CDR3 protein: CASSYYRGDYGYTF. CDR3 coding DNA: TGTGCCAGCAGTTACTACAGGGGGGACTATGGCTACACCTTC.

The V and J genes are TRBV27 and TRBJ2-5; TRBD1 might be the D (5 bases). Per germline, CDR1 MNHEY and CDR2 SMNVEV (reference sequence). This CDR3 contains 13 residues. Trimming removed 10 bases at V and 7 bases at J, with 19 bases between. The CDR3 DNA is TGTGCCATGCCGACAGAGCCCCAGGGGACCCAGTACTTC. Protein sequence: CAMPTEPQGTQYF.

The chain links TRBV19 to TRBJ1-1, with D perhaps TRBD1 (5 bases). The CDR3 has 13 amino acids. Germline V gives CDR1 LNHDA, CDR2 SQIVND (reference sequence). Between the trimmed V and J ends, which lost 8 bases and 8 bases, there was a span of 18 bases. DNA of the CDR3: TGTGCCAGTTCGACAGTAGGGGATGGGGAAGCTTTCTTT. Protein product: CASSTVGDGEAFF. The full variable domain, with the rest looked up from reference TRBV19 and TRBJ1-1, is DGGITQSPKYLFRKEGQNVTLSCEQNLNHDAMYWYRQDPGQGLRLIYYSQIVNDFQKGDIAEGYSVSREKKESFPLTVTSAQKNPTAFYLCASSTVGDGEAFFGQGTRLTVV.

As regards this clone: At one end, the junction sequence differs from germline, possibly due to a read error. The chain combines TRBV15 with TRBJ2-1; possible D gene TRBD2, 6 bases. Per germline, CDR1 LNHNV and CDR2 YYDKDF (reference sequence). This CDR3 contains 13 residues. The CDR3 DNA follows: TGTGCCACCAGCAGAGATGGCGGGGCCACGTATATCTTC. Its translation is CATSRDGGATYIF.

V and J are TRBV29-1 and TRBJ2-3, with D tentatively TRBD2 (5 bases). Trimming stripped 8 bases from V and 4 bases from J, with 10 bases between. Germline CDR1 and CDR2: SQVTM and ANQGSEA. The CDR3 covers 11 residues. CDR3 in amino acids: CSSGNADTQYF. The CDR3 DNA reads TGCAGCTCGGGGAATGCAGATACGCAGTATTTT.

This sequence joins TRBV11-3 and TRBJ2-3; 8 bases line up with TRBD1. This CDR3 spans 14 amino acids. Trimming removed 5 bases from V and 6 bases from J; junction bases left unmatched: 7. The germline V gene has CDR1 SGHNT and CDR2 YENEEA. The CDR3, as DNA: TGTGCCAGCAGCATAAGACAGGGGAGCGATACGCAGTATTTT. The encoded protein is CASSIRQGSDTQYF.

The chain links TRBV7-6 to TRBJ2-1; D not certain. V was trimmed by 1 base and J by 7 bases, leaving 11 bases between them. This CDR3 is built from 14 residues. The germline V gene has CDR1 SGHVS and CDR2 FNYEAQ. The CDR3 loop reads CASSLDSSRNEQFF. CDR3 DNA: TGTGCCAGCAGCTTAGATTCTTCGCGGAATGAGCAGTTCTTC.

The genes are TRBV7-8 and TRBJ1-1; D not certain. Per germline, CDR1 SGHVS and CDR2 FQNEAQ. The CDR3 runs 15 residues. Trimming pared 5 bases from V and 0 bases from J, leaving 13 bases between. The CDR3 region is CASSVLGGMNTEAFF. CDR3 coding DNA: TGTGCCAGCAGCGTCCTCGGAGGTATGAACACTGAAGCTTTCTTT.

CDR3 coding DNA: TGTGCCACCTCCGAGGGTTACAATGAGCAGTTCTTC. As protein: CATSEGYNEQFF. The chain recombines TRBV15 with TRBJ2-1; D perhaps matches TRBD2 (5 bases). Trimming shortened V by 8 bases and J by 4 bases, and 9 bases separated the two germline ends. Germline V gene data show CDR1 as LNHNV and CDR2 as YYDKDF (reference sequence). This CDR3 comprises 12 residues.

This clone was found once. V gene TRBV9 combines with J gene TRBJ1-1; 9 positions match TRBD1. Losses at the gene ends were 0 bases for V and 1 base for J; bases not matched to a gene: 10. The CDR3 is made up of 18 amino acids. Germline CDR1 and CDR2: SGDLS and YYNGEE. CDR3: CASSVAGGTGSPNTEAFF. CDR3 coding DNA: TGTGCCAGCAGCGTAGCTGGAGGGACAGGGTCCCCGAACACTGAAGCTTTCTTT.

The chain recombines TRBV4-3 with TRBJ1-2; unclear D gene. The CDR3 is made up of 15 amino acids. Between the trimmed V and J ends, which lost 0 bases and 0 bases, there was a span of 8 bases. Germline assignment: CDR1 LGHNA and CDR2 YSLEER. The chain's CDR3 is CASSQDRLANYGYTF. The CDR3 nucleotides are TGCGCCAGCAGCCAAGACAGGTTAGCTAACTATGGCTACACCTTC.

The chain employs TRBV9 and TRBJ2-2; TRBD2 agrees at 10 bases. CDR3 length: 19 residues. V shed 2 bases and J 4 bases; nucleotides not matched to a gene: 14. Germline CDR1 is SGDLS and CDR2 is YYNGEE. CDR3 amino acids: CASSVIGGKEREGTGELFF. The DNA of the CDR3 is TGTGCCAGCAGCGTTATAGGCGGAAAGGAGCGGGAGGGCACCGGGGAGCTGTTTTTT.

V usage is TRBV20-1 and J usage is TRBJ2-7; TRBD1 is a possible D gene (5 bases). From germline, CDR1 is DFQATT and CDR2 SNEGSKA (reference sequence). This CDR3 contains 11 residues. Between the trimmed V and J ends, which lost 5 bases and 4 bases, there was a span of 9 bases. The CDR3 coding sequence is TGCAGTGCTCCTCAGGGTTACGAGCAGTACTTC. Protein product: CSAPQGYEQYF.

The rearrangement uses TRBV7-2 and TRBJ1-5; D might be TRBD1 (5 bases). The V end was cut by 4 bases, the J end by 0 bases, with 19 bases between. The CDR3 extends over 18 amino acids. Germline-derived CDR1 and CDR2 are SGHTA and FQGNSA. CDR3: CASSSATRQGYSNQPQHF. CDR3 coding DNA: TGTGCCAGCAGCTCAGCAACCCGTCAGGGATATAGCAATCAGCCCCAGCATTTT.

This chain connects TRBV5-4 to TRBJ2-1; 11 bases map to TRBD1. There are 18 residues in the CDR3. Germline lookup yields CDR1 SGHNT and CDR2 YYREEE (reference sequence). V was pared by 4 bases and J by 7 bases, with 16 bases of the junction left unmatched. CDR3 coding DNA: TGTGCCAGCAGCGGCGGGCGACATGGACAGGGGGCTGGAAATGAGCAGTTCTTC. It is translated as CASSGGRHGQGAGNEQFF.

This chain joins TRBV11-1 and TRBJ2-1, with 8 bases matching TRBD2. Germline V lookup: CDR1 SGHAT, CDR2 FQDESV (reference sequence). CDR3 size: 16 residues. Trimming removed 1 base from V and 4 bases from J; junction bases left unmatched: 6. The CDR3 sequence: CASSLDGREAYNEQFF. The DNA for the CDR3 is TGTGCCAGCAGCTTAGATGGGCGGGAGGCGTACAATGAGCAGTTCTTC.

The chain links TRBV18 to TRBJ1-2, with D maybe TRBD1 (6 bases). CDR1 and CDR2 from the germline V gene are KGHSH and LQKENI. The CDR3 runs 16 residues. The ends were cut back, 4 bases at V and 4 bases at J, with 19 bases in the middle. The CDR3 DNA reads as TGTGCCAGCTCACTTACTCCCGACAGGCCCCTCTATGGCTACACCTTC. It yields the protein CASSLTPDRPLYGYTF.

This chain connects TRBV4-3 to TRBJ2-1; D is perhaps TRBD2 (6 bases). The germline gives CDR1 LGHNA, CDR2 YSLEER. This CDR3 has 14 amino acids. Trimming removed 2 bases from V and 6 bases from J, with 11 bases in between. The CDR3 loop reads CASSQFGGGNEQFF. In DNA form, the CDR3 reads TGCGCCAGCAGCCAATTCGGGGGAGGCAATGAGCAGTTCTTC.